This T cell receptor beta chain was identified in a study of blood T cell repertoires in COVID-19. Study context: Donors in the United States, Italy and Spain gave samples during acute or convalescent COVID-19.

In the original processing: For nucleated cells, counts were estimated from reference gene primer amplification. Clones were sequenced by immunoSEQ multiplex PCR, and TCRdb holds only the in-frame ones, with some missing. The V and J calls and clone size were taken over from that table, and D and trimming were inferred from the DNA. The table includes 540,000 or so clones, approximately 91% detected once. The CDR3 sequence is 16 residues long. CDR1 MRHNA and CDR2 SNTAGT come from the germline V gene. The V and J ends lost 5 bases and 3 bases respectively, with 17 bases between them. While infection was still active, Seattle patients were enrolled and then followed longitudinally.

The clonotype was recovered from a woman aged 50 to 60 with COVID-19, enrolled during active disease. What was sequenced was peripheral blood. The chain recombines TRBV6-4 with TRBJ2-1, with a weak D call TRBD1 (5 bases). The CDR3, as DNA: TGTGCCAGCAGTTTAACTTTCAGGGTTGACTACAATGAGCAGTTCTTC. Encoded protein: CASSLTFRVDYNEQFF.